Each of the 31 T cell receptor beta chains below was sequenced from the same sample in a study of cytotoxic CD8 clonotypes in ibrutinib-treated CLL. Clones were read by immunoSEQ multiplex PCR, and TCRdb kept only the in-frame ones, dropping some. The sample contains approximately 50,000 clones, 54% of which appear only once. The sequenced sample was PBMCs, obtained at disease progression, from a patient treated with ibrutinib. The receptors shown here come from a human donor with chronic lymphocytic leukemia.

This clone was counted a single time. Written as DNA, the CDR3 is TGTGCCAGCAGCCCGCCGACGTCCAAAGAAGCTTTCTTT. Amino acids: CASSPPTSKEAFF. This sequence joins TRBV6-1 and TRBJ1-1; D is ambiguous. Germline V gene data show CDR1 as MNHNS and CDR2 as SASEGT. The CDR3 has 13 residues. Deletions cut 6 bases from V and 8 bases from J, with 16 bases between.

This chain joins TRBV11-2 and TRBJ2-1; D unclear. V was shortened by 1 base and J by 9 bases, with 4 bases between the two germline ends. CDR1 is SGHAT and CDR2 is FQNNGV in the germline V gene. The CDR3 consists of 11 residues. The CDR3 spells CASSLGGEQFF. DNA of the CDR3: TGTGCCAGCAGCTTAGGAGGTGAGCAGTTCTTC. Complete variable domain (other parts from reference TRBV11-2 and TRBJ2-1): EAGVAQSPRYKIIEKRQSVAFWCNPISGHATLYWYQQILGQGPKLLIQFQNNGVVDDSQLPKDRFSAERLKGVDSTLKIQPAKLEDSAVYLCASSLGGEQFFGPGTRLTVL.

The chain couples TRBV5-6 to TRBJ1-2; 7 positions match TRBD1. This CDR3 has 14 amino acids. V shed 2 bases and J 7 bases; nucleotides not matched to a gene: 8. The germline V gene has CDR1 SGHDT and CDR2 YYEEEE. In nucleotides, the CDR3 is TGTGCCAGCAGCTTAGGCAGGGGGATCATTGGCTACACCTTC. Protein sequence: CASSLGRGIIGYTF.

This chain links TRBV7-9 with TRBJ1-5; D gene unclear. From germline, CDR1 is SEHNR and CDR2 FQNEAQ (reference sequence). V lost 0 bases and J lost 3, with 6 bases in between. The CDR3 runs to 14 residues. The CDR3 sequence: CASSLAGNNQPQHF. Written as DNA, the CDR3 is TGTGCCAGCAGCTTAGCCGGGAACAATCAGCCCCAGCATTTT.

The V and J genes are TRBV15 and TRBJ2-3; 10 bases are shared with TRBD1. V lost 3 bases to trimming and J lost 1 base; unmatched junction nucleotides: 1. The CDR3 is made up of 15 amino acids. CDR1 and CDR2 from the germline V gene are LNHNV and YYDKDF (reference sequence). In DNA, the CDR3 is TGTGCCACCAGCAGGGACAGGGGGGGCACAGATACGCAGTATTTT. This translates into CATSRDRGGTDTQYF. The full variable domain, in which reference TRBV15 and TRBJ2-3 provide the parts outside the CDR3, is DAMVIQNPRYQVTQFGKPVTLSCSQTLNHNVMYWYQQKSSQAPKLLFHYYDKDFNNEADTPDNFQSRRPNTSFCFLDIRSPGLGDTAMYLCATSRDRGGTDTQYFGPGTRLTVL.

This clone appeared many times. Distinct nucleotide sequences in the sample also encode this CDR3. V gene TRBV7-2 combines with J gene TRBJ1-3; no firm D call. V was cut by 1 base and J by 2 bases, with 6 bases left in between. There are 14 residues in the CDR3. Germline V CDR1 and CDR2: SGHTA, FQGNSA. DNA of the CDR3: TGTGCCAGCAGCTTAGTAACAGCTGGAAACACCATATATTTT. Its protein product is CASSLVTAGNTIYF.

The V gene is TRBV6-5, the J gene TRBJ2-6, with no clear D. Per germline, CDR1 MNHEY and CDR2 SVGAGI. The CDR3 sequence is 13 residues long. Trimming left V 6 bases short and J 4 bases short, with 7 bases between. The CDR3 bases are TGTGCCAGCAGGATCGGCGGGGCCAACGTCCTGACTTTC. Its translation: CASRIGGANVLTF.

The rearrangement links TRBV6-5 to TRBJ2-2, with D unclear. CDR1 is MNHEY and CDR2 is SVGAGI in the germline V gene. The CDR3 length is 11 residues. V dropped 7 bases and J dropped 7 bases, with 7 bases sitting between them. CDR3 protein: CASMRYGELFF. The CDR3 nucleotides read TGTGCCAGCATGAGATACGGGGAGCTGTTTTTT.

The chain carries TRBV9 and TRBJ2-7; 7 nucleotides align to TRBD2. With 0 bases clipped from V and 2 bases from J, the junction kept 5 bases outside the gene matches. Germline V gene data show CDR1 as SGDLS and CDR2 as YYNGEE. The CDR3 contains 15 residues. The DNA of the CDR3 is TGTGCCAGCAGCGTAGATAGCGGGCAACCCTACGAGCAGTACTTC. Amino acid sequence: CASSVDSGQPYEQYF.

This clone was recorded at least ten times. CDR3 DNA sequence: TGTGCCAGCAGCTTAGAAGAGGGCGGCTACACCTTC. This codes for CASSLEEGGYTF. This sequence joins TRBV7-9 and TRBJ1-2; no firm D call. This CDR3 is 12 amino acids long. Trimming pared 1 base from V and 8 bases from J, leaving 8 bases between. Looked up from germline, CDR1 is SEHNR and CDR2 is FQNEAQ (reference sequence). Looking up the rest from reference TRBV7-9 and TRBJ1-2 gives the full variable domain: DTGVSQNPRHKITKRGQNVTFRCDPISEHNRLYWYRQTLGQGPEFLTYFQNEAQLEKSRLLSDRFSAERPKGSFSTLEIQRTEQGDSAMYLCASSLEEGGYTFGSGTRLTVV.

The V gene is TRBV9, the J gene TRBJ2-7; D remains unclear. V was shortened by 0 bases and J by 3 bases, with 10 bases between the two germline ends. Germline V gene data show CDR1 as SGDLS and CDR2 as YYNGEE. CDR3 length: 14 amino acids. CDR3 protein: CASSVEGLGYEQYF. The CDR3 bases are TGTGCCAGCAGCGTAGAAGGTCTGGGCTACGAGCAGTACTTC.

This chain joins TRBV5-1 and TRBJ2-1; the D gene is possibly TRBD1 (6 bases). Germline CDR1 SGHRS, CDR2 YFSETQ. This CDR3 has 14 residues. Trimming removed 3 bases at V and 0 bases at J, with 7 bases between. The CDR3 DNA is TGCGCCAGCAGCTCAGGGGTCTCCTACAATGAGCAGTTCTTC. Translated: CASSSGVSYNEQFF.

This clone occurred a few times. V and J are TRBV28 and TRBJ1-5; weak D call: TRBD1 (5 bases). Germline V gene data show CDR1 as MDHEN and CDR2 as SYDVKM. This CDR3 region has 14 residues. Trimming removed 5 bases from V and 11 bases from J, with 19 bases in between. CDR3 in amino acids: CASSRPREGLAQHF. CDR3 coding DNA: TGTGCCAGCAGTCGTCCCAGGGAAGGTCTGGCCCAGCATTTT.

Ten or more counts support this clone. The chain employs TRBV4-2 and TRBJ1-1; D remains unclear. This CDR3 has 14 amino acids. CDR1 and CDR2 from the germline V gene are LGHNA and YNFKEQ. V was shortened by 0 bases and J by 1 base, with 6 bases between the two germline ends. The CDR3 bases are TGTGCCAGCAGCCAAGAACAGCAGAACACTGAAGCTTTCTTT. It codes for CASSQEQQNTEAFF.

This chain connects TRBV28 to TRBJ1-5; 7 bases map to TRBD1. In germline, CDR1 is MDHEN, CDR2 SYDVKM. V lost 8 bases to trimming and J lost 0 bases; unmatched junction nucleotides: 7. The CDR3 has 15 amino acids. Here the CDR3 reads CASGPGTDSNQPQHF. The CDR3 nucleotides read TGTGCCAGCGGACCCGGGACAGATAGCAATCAGCCCCAGCATTTT.

This clone came up a few times. The chain has TRBV5-1 and TRBJ2-1, with 7 bases matching TRBD2. Looked up from germline, CDR1 is SGHRS and CDR2 is YFSETQ. With 2 bases clipped from V and 1 base from J, the junction kept 3 bases outside the gene matches. This CDR3 has 15 amino acids. CDR3 bases: TGCGCCAGCAGCTTCTATAGCGGGTCCTACAATGAGCAGTTCTTC. Translated, it gives CASSFYSGSYNEQFF. The full variable domain, completed using reference TRBV5-1 and TRBJ2-1, is KAGVTQTPRYLIKTRGQQVTLSCSPISGHRSVSWYQQTPGQGLQFLFEYFSETQRNKGNFPGRFSGRQFSNSRSEMNVSTLELGDSALYLCASSFYSGSYNEQFFGPGTRLTVL.

The chain couples TRBV4-2 to TRBJ1-5; D is unresolved. Deletions cut 3 bases from V and 3 bases from J, with 3 bases between. The CDR3 spans 12 residues. Germline CDR1 LGHNA, CDR2 YNFKEQ. CDR3 nucleotides: TGTGCCAGCAGCCAGACCAATCAGCCCCAGCATTTT. This gives the protein CASSQTNQPQHF.

This chain joins TRBV6-5 and TRBJ1-4, with 8 bases lining up with TRBD1. V lost 6 bases to trimming and J lost 8 bases; unmatched junction nucleotides: 5. CDR1 and CDR2 from the germline V gene are MNHEY and SVGAGI. This CDR3 comprises 13 residues. CDR3 nucleotides: TGTGCCAGCAGACAAGGGGACAGGGAAAAACTGTTTTTT. It specifies CASRQGDREKLFF.

The chain joins TRBV9 to TRBJ2-3, with 8 positions matching TRBD2. The V gene's germline CDR1 is SGDLS and CDR2 YYNGEE. Trimming removed 4 bases from V and 1 base from J; junction bases left unmatched: 5. CDR3 length: 15 amino acids. CDR3 sequence reads: CASSPGGGRTDTQYF. The CDR3 DNA follows: TGTGCCAGCAGCCCGGGCGGGGGGCGCACAGATACGCAGTATTTT. The entire variable domain, with the rest obtained from reference TRBV9 and TRBJ2-3, is as follows: DSGVTQTPKHLITATGQRVTLRCSPRSGDLSVYWYQQSLDQGLQFLIQYYNGEERAKGNILERFSAQQFPDLHSELNLSSLELGDSALYFCASSPGGGRTDTQYFGPGTRLTVL.

The V and J genes are TRBV7-6 and TRBJ2-2, with D perhaps matching TRBD1 (5 bases). Germline CDR1 and CDR2: SGHVS and FNYEAQ. V was cut by 3 bases and J by 2 bases, with 22 bases left in between. The CDR3 extends over 19 amino acids. CDR3 in DNA: TGTGCCAGCAGCTTTATCTATCAGGAAGCCAGGGCTAACACCGGGGAGCTGTTTTTT. This gives the protein CASSFIYQEARANTGELFF.

This clone was counted a few times. Distinct nucleotide sequences in the sample also encode this CDR3. The chain links TRBV6-5 to TRBJ1-5; possible D gene TRBD1, 6 bases. V was trimmed by 1 base and J by 6 bases, leaving 10 bases between them. This CDR3 has 14 amino acids. Germline loops: CDR1 MNHEY, CDR2 SVGAGI. The CDR3 DNA is TGTGCCAGCAGTTACTTACAGGGTGGTCAGCCCCAGCATTTT. Encoded protein: CASSYLQGGQPQHF.

The chain employs TRBV7-6 and TRBJ1-5; D is possibly TRBD1 (5 bases). The germline V and J ends were trimmed by 5 bases and 1 base, with 12 bases remaining between them. The CDR3 runs to 15 residues. The germline V gene encodes CDR1 SGHVS and CDR2 FNYEAQ. This chain's CDR3 is CASSQSGGSNQPQHF. The CDR3 nucleotides are TGTGCCAGCAGCCAAAGCGGGGGGAGCAATCAGCCCCAGCATTTT.

This clone was observed a few times. The V and J genes are TRBV28 and TRBJ2-3, with unresolved D. Germline assignment: CDR1 MDHEN and CDR2 SYDVKM. This CDR3 is 12 amino acids long. Trimming cost V 4 bases and J 6 bases, with 8 bases left between them. DNA of the CDR3: TGTGCCAGCAGTTCCACGGTGGATACGCAGTATTTT. Amino acid sequence: CASSSTVDTQYF.

The rearrangement joins TRBV6-1 to TRBJ1-4, with 7 bases that match TRBD1. The V gene's germline CDR1 is MNHNS and CDR2 SASEGT. The CDR3 runs to 14 residues. V was clipped by 5 bases and J by 5 bases; unmatched bases: 5. The CDR3 DNA is TGTGCCAGCAGTATAGGGGGCGCAAATGAAAAACTGTTTTTT. Its protein product is CASSIGGANEKLFF.

V usage is TRBV6-1 and J usage is TRBJ1-5, with a weak D call TRBD1 (5 bases). This CDR3 contains 12 residues. Germline V gene data show CDR1 as MNHNS and CDR2 as SASEGT. The ends were cut back, 10 bases at V and 6 bases at J, with 13 bases in the middle. DNA for the CDR3: TGTGCCATATCGGGGGGGTCTCAGCCCCAGCATTTT. It is translated as CAISGGSQPQHF.

The chain links TRBV5-1 to TRBJ2-3; no reliable D call. Trimming removed 7 bases from V and 4 bases from J, with 10 bases in between. There are 12 residues in the CDR3. The germline CDR1 and CDR2 sequences are SGHRS and YFSETQ. The CDR3 DNA reads as TGCGCCAGCGCCCTGGCGGCAGATACGCAGTATTTT. Protein: CASALAADTQYF.

This clone showed up just a few times. This chain uses TRBV10-3 with TRBJ2-5, with 10 positions matching TRBD2. The length of the CDR3 is 15 residues. Trimming removed 5 bases from V and 1 base from J; junction bases left unmatched: 4. Germline CDR1 reads ENHRY; CDR2 reads SYGVKD. This CDR3 reads CAISPGTSVQETQYF. The CDR3 DNA sequence: TGTGCCATCAGTCCCGGGACTAGCGTCCAAGAGACCCAGTACTTC.

This clone was counted only a few times. The rearrangement links TRBV10-3 to TRBJ2-1; 7 nucleotides align to TRBD2. The trim removed 5 bases at V and 3 bases at J, leaving 4 bases unmatched. The CDR3 totals 14 residues. Germline CDR1 ENHRY, CDR2 SYGVKD. The CDR3 sequence: CAISSRDYYNEQFF. CDR3 bases: TGTGCCATCAGTTCCCGGGACTACTACAATGAGCAGTTCTTC.

In this sample, this clone turned up a few times. V and J are TRBV5-6 and TRBJ1-4; D possibly corresponds to TRBD1 (6 bases). V was shortened by 4 bases and J by 5 bases, with 15 bases between the two germline ends. This CDR3 is 15 amino acids long. The germline CDR1 and CDR2 sequences are SGHDT and YYEEEE. CDR3 DNA sequence: TGTGCCAGCAGCCTGGCGACAGGCAGAAATGAAAAACTGTTTTTT. Its protein product is CASSLATGRNEKLFF.

This rearrangement joins TRBV29-1 to TRBJ1-1, with 7 positions matching TRBD1. The CDR3 has 12 residues. Trimming took 7 bases from V and 5 from J; bases not matched to a gene: 7. The germline CDR1 and CDR2 sequences are SQVTM and ANQGSEA. As DNA, the CDR3 is TGCAGCGGACAGGGATTTCGGACTGAAGCTTTCTTT. Translated: CSGQGFRTEAFF.

The rearrangement uses TRBV27 and TRBJ1-6; TRBD1 might be the D (5 bases). The CDR3 sequence is 15 residues long. With 8 bases removed from V and 1 base from J, the gap between germline ends came to 12 bases. CDR1 is MNHEY and CDR2 is SMNVEV in the germline V gene (reference sequence). The chain's CDR3 is CASGAGSSYNSPLHF. CDR3 DNA sequence: TGTGCCAGCGGGGCAGGGAGTTCCTATAATTCACCCCTCCACTTT.